Listed below are T cell receptor beta chains from one sample, sequenced in a study of T cells in Graves' hyperthyroidism and ophthalmopathy. From the multiplex PCR reads, TCRdb called clonotypes with MiXCR, one entry per CDR3 protein. The sample comprises about 700,000 distinct CDR3 sequences, approximately 14% of which are singletons, and roughly 10% rests with the top ten. The sequenced sample was blood. Every receptor here comes from a woman in her late teens or twenties with Graves' hyperthyroidism. Both conserved end residues are part of each CDR3. D genes are given only for firm matches. Size values are once, few and many counts, or a class for expanded clones, and some rows have none.

D,V,J,size,DNA,CDR3
-,TRBV11-3,TRBJ2-2,few,TGTGCCACCAGACAGATTAACACCGGGGAGCTGTTTTTT,CATRQINTGELFF
-,TRBV5-1,TRBJ1-6,many,TGCGCCAGCAGCTTGGTCACAGTGAATTCACCCCTCCACTTT,CASSLVTVNSPLHF
TRBD1,TRBV7-9,TRBJ2-2,-,TGTGCCAGCAGCCGAGCAGGGGGCGTTGCTGCCGGGGAGCTGTTTTTT,CASSRAGGVAAGELFF
TRBD1,TRBV7-9,TRBJ2-1,-,TGTGCCAGCAGCTACCCGTCCGGGACAGGGAGTTTTGATGAGCAGTTCTTC,CASSYPSGTGSFDEQFF
TRBD2,TRBV15,TRBJ2-1,few,TGTGCCACCAGCAGAGGACTAGCGGGGGGGACTTACAATGAGCAGTTCTTC,CATSRGLAGGTYNEQFF
TRBD1,TRBV10-3,TRBJ2-7,few,TGTGCCATCAGTGACGGACAGGCTTTCGCTTCGGGCTACGAGCAGTACTTC,CAISDGQAFASGYEQYF
TRBD1,TRBV28,TRBJ1-4,many,TGTGCCAGCAGTGGAAGCCGGGACAGGGGGTTTGTAAAACTGTTTTTT,CASSGSRDRGFVKLFF
-,TRBV20-1,TRBJ1-4,-,TGCAGTGCTAGAACGGGGGCAAACGAAAAACTGTTTTTT,CSARTGANEKLFF
-,TRBV2,TRBJ1-1,-,TGTGCCAGCAGTAAGCAAAGAGGGGGAAGAACTGAAGCTTTCTTT,CASSKQRGGRTEAFF
-,TRBV27,TRBJ2-7,-,TGTGCCAGCAGTAATCCGGGATTCGGCTCCTACGTGCAGTACTTC,CASSNPGFGSYVQYF
TRBD2,TRBV28,TRBJ2-1,few,TGTGCCAGCAGTTTTTCTAGCGGTAGCTACAATGAGCAGTTCTTC,CASSFSSGSYNEQFF
-,TRBV7-3,TRBJ2-7,many,TGTGCCAGCAGCTTAGGGGCGGGGCAAGACGAGCAGTACTTC,CASSLGAGQDEQYF
-,TRBV7-3,TRBJ2-3,many,TGTGCCAGCAGCTTAACGCCGGACGGTGCAGATACGCAGTATTTT,CASSLTPDGADTQYF
-,TRBV20-1,TRBJ2-5,many,TGCAGTGCTACCCCCTCCCGGGACCTCTTTTTGACCCAGTACTTC,CSATPSRDLFLTQYF
TRBD2,TRBV10-2,TRBJ2-3,many,TGCGCCAGCAGTGAGAGCGGGAGGGCCGCAGATACGCAGTATTTT,CASSESGRAADTQYF
-,TRBV27,TRBJ2-1,few,TGTGCCAGCAAAACTTTAGGTAATGAGCAGTTCTTC,CASKTLGNEQFF
-,TRBV11-2,TRBJ2-3,many,TGTGCCAGCAGCTTAGTTCCCCAGGATACTAGCACAGATACGCAGTATTTT,CASSLVPQDTSTDTQYF
TRBD1,TRBV7-9,TRBJ2-1,-,TGTGCCAGCAGCTTAGCTGACAGGGGAATTTTTGAGCAGTTCTTC,CASSLADRGIFEQFF
TRBD2,TRBV5-1,TRBJ2-1,once,TGCGCCAGCAGCTCGAGAATAGCGGGAACCTCCTACGAGCAGTTCTTC,CASSSRIAGTSYEQFF
-,TRBV6-6,TRBJ1-3,many,TGTGCCAGCAGTTACGGTCAGGGGTCCAACACCATATATTTT,CASSYGQGSNTIYF
TRBD2,TRBV11-2,TRBJ2-3,many,TGTGCCAGCAGCCACCGGACTAGCGGGAGAGGAGATACGCAGTATTTT,CASSHRTSGRGDTQYF
-,TRBV6-5,TRBJ2-5,many,TGTGCCAGCAGTTACTCGACCGGGAGTGGTGAGACCCAGTACTTC,CASSYSTGSGETQYF
TRBD2,TRBV7-8,TRBJ2-1,few,TGTGCCAGCAGCCCGCCGGGACTAGCGGGAGGGGTTGGGAATGAGCAGTTCTTC,CASSPPGLAGGVGNEQFF
-,TRBV18,TRBJ2-5,many,TGTGCCAGCTCACCACCGGGAGTCCCCGAGACCCAGTACTTC,CASSPPGVPETQYF
TRBD1,TRBV25-1,TRBJ2-1,-,TGTGCCAGCAGTGAACCGACAGGGTCCTACAATGAGCAGTTCTTC,CASSEPTGSYNEQFF
TRBD1,TRBV18,TRBJ2-7,many,TGTGCCAGCTCGAACGGACAGGGGGGGATCTACGAGCAGTACTTC,CASSNGQGGIYEQYF
-,TRBV4-3,TRBJ2-1,-,TGCGCCAGCAGCCTCTCTAGGCAAGGGCTGTCCTACAATGAGCAGTTCTTC,CASSLSRQGLSYNEQFF
TRBD1,TRBV5-1,TRBJ2-3,many,TGCGCCAGCAGTCTACAGGGGGGCCGACGCACAGATACGCAGTATTTT,CASSLQGGRRTDTQYF
TRBD2,TRBV3-1,TRBJ2-3,few,TGTGCCAGCAGCCAAGATTGGGTACTAGCGGGCGCCACAGATACGCAGTATTTT,CASSQDWVLAGATDTQYF
TRBD2,TRBV6-2/TRBV6-3,TRBJ2-7,-,TGTGCCAGCAGTTACCCCTCGGGGGGGAGCTCCTACGAGCAGTACTTC,CASSYPSGGSSYEQYF
TRBD1,TRBV6-6,TRBJ2-3,many,TGTGCCAGCAGTTACAAAGGACAGGGAAAAAGCCAAGATACGCAGTATTTT,CASSYKGQGKSQDTQYF
-,TRBV20-1,TRBJ2-4,many,TGCAGTGCTAGTGAGGATGGTAACATTCAGTACTTC,CSASEDGNIQYF
-,TRBV4-3,TRBJ1-3,-,TGCGCCAGCAGCCAAGACAGGGGTTATGGAAACACCATATATTTT,CASSQDRGYGNTIYF
TRBD2,TRBV7-9,TRBJ2-5,many,TGTGCCAGCAGCTTAGACGTTAGCGGGAGGCCATTGGAGACCCAGTACTTC,CASSLDVSGRPLETQYF
TRBD1,TRBV20-1,TRBJ2-7,few,TGCAGTGCGGAAGTCCCCGGGACAGCCCTCGAGCAGTACTTC,CSAEVPGTALEQYF
TRBD2,TRBV2,TRBJ2-1,many,TGTGCCAGCAGTGATGATAAAGGACTAGCGGGAATGAACAATGAGCAGTTCTTC,CASSDDKGLAGMNNEQFF
TRBD1,TRBV19,TRBJ1-5,-,TGTGCCAGTAGTTTTCGACAGGGACATCAGCCCCAGCATTTT,CASSFRQGHQPQHF
-,TRBV7-8,TRBJ2-1,many,TGTGCCAGCAGCAATCACCTAGGCGGGATCTACAATGAGCAGTTCTTC,CASSNHLGGIYNEQFF
-,TRBV20-1,TRBJ2-2,-,TGCAGTGCTAGAGATCCGGATAAAACTTACACCGGGGAGCTGTTTTTT,CSARDPDKTYTGELFF
-,TRBV6-1,TRBJ2-2,many,TGTGCCAGCAGAAGCCAGGGAGTGGGCGGGGAGCTGTTTTTT,CASRSQGVGGELFF
-,TRBV24-1,TRBJ2-5,few,TGTGCCACCAGTGACGTACAGGTGAAGGAGACCCAGTACTTC,CATSDVQVKETQYF
TRBD2,TRBV11-2,TRBJ2-1,few,TGTGCCAGCAGCTCTAGGGCGGGAGTAAGCTACAATGAGCAGTTCTTC,CASSSRAGVSYNEQFF
TRBD1,TRBV3-1,TRBJ2-2,few,TGTGCCAGCAGCCGAAAGAAACAGGGGGCGCATTCAGGGGAGCTGTTTTTT,CASSRKKQGAHSGELFF
-,TRBV12-3/TRBV12-4,TRBJ2-1,many,TGTGCCAGCAGTACCAGCGGGCGGGGTGAGCAGTTCTTC,CASSTSGRGEQFF
-,TRBV4-1,TRBJ2-2,few,TGCGCCAGCAGCCAAGGCCGACAGGTGGACACCGGGGAGCTGTTTTTT,CASSQGRQVDTGELFF
TRBD2,TRBV7-9,TRBJ2-1,many,TGTGCCAGCAGCCTCGGGACCTCAACTAGCGGGAGGGCCAGCTCCTACAATGAGCAGTTCTTC,CASSLGTSTSGRASSYNEQFF
-,TRBV5-1,TRBJ2-1,-,TGCGCCAGCAGCCCCGGACACAGCTCCTACAATGAGCAGTTCTTC,CASSPGHSSYNEQFF
TRBD1,TRBV7-2,TRBJ1-2,many,TGTGCCAGCAGTTACGGGACAGGCTATGGCTACACCTTC,CASSYGTGYGYTF
-,TRBV5-6,TRBJ2-3,-,TGTGCCAGCAGGCTGGCGGTCAGCACAGATACGCAGTATTTT,CASRLAVSTDTQYF
TRBD1,TRBV7-9,TRBJ2-7,-,TGTGCCAGCAGCTTAGTAACGCGACAGGGAATATACGAGCAGTACTTC,CASSLVTRQGIYEQYF
-,TRBV18,TRBJ2-5,many,TGTGCCAGCTCACCGGGACGGGGCCAAGAGACCCAGTACTTC,CASSPGRGQETQYF
-,TRBV11-2,TRBJ2-1,many,TGTGCCAGCAGCTTAGATACGGGGCCGAGGACTCAGTTCTTC,CASSLDTGPRTQFF
-,TRBV6-6,TRBJ2-2,-,TGTGCCAGCAGTTACGATTGGGACACCGGGGAGCTGTTTTTT,CASSYDWDTGELFF
-,TRBV19,TRBJ1-2,-,TGTGCCAGTAGCGCCGACATATATAACTATGGCTACACCTTC,CASSADIYNYGYTF
TRBD1,TRBV7-9,TRBJ2-7,few,TGTGCCAGCAGCTTAGTGGGACAGGGGGCCGAGCAGTACTTC,CASSLVGQGAEQYF